Reported below is one T cell receptor (beta chain). This clonotype was picked up a small number of times. Its antigen has not been determined. Per-nucleotide qualities are absent, and no much larger clonotype sits a single base away. This sample was taken from a study of T-cell reconstitution after alpha-beta-depleted transplantation in children (dated by TCRdb to about 2016). In terms of the full investigation: Using TCR repertoire profiling, the study quantitatively followed how T-cell immune reconstitution unfolded in children after TCRalphabeta/CD19-depleted allogeneic hematopoietic cell transplantation.

Library preparation used PCR. TCRdb shows the sequencer as Illumina HiSeq 2500. TCR library preparation used molecular barcoding, with unique molecular identifiers applied to normalize quantification of the TCRbeta repertoire. TCRdb reanalyzed the raw reads on its own, using fastp at Q25 for trimming and MiXCR for clone calling, and kept in-frame beta chains. Duplicate CDR3 protein sequences are folded into a single record with the most common DNA and genes. The sample has some 640,000 distinct CDR3 sequences on record, around 16% of them singletons. 1.1% of the sample goes to the ten largest clones. CDR1 and CDR2 were assigned from the germline V gene as SGHRS and YFSETQ. V lost 3 bases and J lost 5 bases; the stretch between them is 7 bases long. Its CDR3 holds 12 amino acids, cysteine through phenylalanine. Only CDR3 DNA remains: 36 bases, in frame from the first base.

This receptor was obtained from a human donor who donated a stem cell graft to a child with acute myeloid leukemia. The sample consisted of PBMCs from the stem cell graft donor, taken from the stem cell graft. This sequence uses TRBV5-1 and TRBJ2-3; the D gene is perhaps TRBD1, from 5 matching bases. The CDR3 protein is CASSYRKDTQYF. In nucleotides, the sequence is TGCGCCAGCAGCTACAGGAAAGATACGCAGTATTTT. With all but the CDR3 taken from the reference TRBV5-1 and TRBJ2-3 genes, the full variable domain is: KAGVTQTPRYLIKTRGQQVTLSCSPISGHRSVSWYQQTPGQGLQFLFEYFSETQRNKGNFPGRFSGRQFSNSRSEMNVSTLELGDSALYLCASSYRKDTQYFGPGTRLTVL.